This T cell receptor (beta chain) was identified during a study of CD8 T cells in ankylosing spondylitis. Findings and caveats of the study: Eight highly homologous variants made up a TCR beta motif, and this motif appeared characteristic of ankylosing spondylitis blood.

This CDR3 comprises 14 residues. Germline CDR1 and CDR2: ENHRY and SYGVKD. V gave up 6 bases and J gave up 5 bases; unmatched junction bases: 9. This clonotype was observed a handful of times. Its specificity is not known. TCRdb re-called the 5' RACE reads with MiXCR, one entry per CDR3 protein. Among some 840,000 distinct CDR3 sequences listed, over 9.5% were seen once. Sequencing was performed on blood, either unsorted or a sorted T cell fraction (not recorded which). This sequence originates from a male donor with ankylosing spondylitis. This chain uses TRBV10-3 with TRBJ1-1; TRBD1 matches 7 bases. The CDR3 region is CAIRIDREETEAFF. The CDR3 nucleotides read TGTGCCATCAGGATTGACAGGGAGGAGACTGAAGCTTTCTTT.